This entry lists 23 T cell receptor beta chains sequenced from one sample in a study of blood T cell repertoires in COVID-19. The method was immunoSEQ multiplex PCR; TCRdb's version includes in-frame clones alone and lacks a portion of them. The top ten hold around 7.2% of the sample, which has approximately 250,000 clones, about 83% seen once. The specimen was peripheral blood. These receptors were taken from a woman aged 50 to 60 with acute or convalescent COVID-19.

This clone has just a few counts. This chain links TRBV30 with TRBJ2-7, with D possibly being TRBD2 (7 bases). Trimming shortened V by 8 bases and J by 3 bases, and 14 bases separated the two germline ends. CDR3 length equals 12 residues. The germline V gene has CDR1 GTSNPN and CDR2 SVGIG (reference sequence). The chain's CDR3 is CARAGHRYEQYF. The CDR3, as DNA: TGTGCCAGAGCGGGACATCGCTACGAGCAGTACTTC.

In the case of this clone: Other nucleotide sequences from this sample produce the same CDR3. V and J are TRBV28 and TRBJ2-7; 8 bases fit TRBD1. J gave up 1 base and V 10 bases, and 3 bases lay outside the gene matches. CDR1 is MDHEN, CDR2 SYDVKM, per germline. This CDR3 contains 12 residues. The CDR3 reads CATRQGSYEQYF. The CDR3 bases are TGTGCCACACGACAGGGGTCCTACGAGCAGTACTTC. Complete variable domain (other parts from reference TRBV28 and TRBJ2-7): DVKVTQSSRYLVKRTGEKVFLECVQDMDHENMFWYRQDPGLGLRLIYFSYDVKMKEKGDIPEGYSVSREKKERFSLILESASTNQTSMYLCATRQGSYEQYFGPGTRLTVT.

This chain joins TRBV3-1 (or the pseudogene TRBV3-2) and TRBJ2-3; 7 nucleotides agree with TRBD2. The CDR3 is 15 residues long. The germline V gene encodes CDR1 LGHDT and CDR2 YNNKEL (reference sequence). Losses at the gene ends were 1 base for V and 3 bases for J; bases not matched to a gene: 4. DNA for the CDR3: TGTGCCAGCAGCCAAGGTGGCGGGGGAACAGATACGCAGTATTTT. It yields the protein CASSQGGGGTDTQYF.

The table lists this clone with a count of one. V gene TRBV28 combines with J gene TRBJ2-5; 11 nucleotides match TRBD2. J lost 4 bases, V lost 3 bases, and 7 bases had no gene match. Germline lookup yields CDR1 MDHEN and CDR2 SYDVKM. CDR3 length: 16 residues. In DNA form, the CDR3 reads TGTGCCAGCAGTTTGTCTCTAGCGGGAGGAGTAGAGACCCAGTACTTC. It encodes CASSLSLAGGVETQYF. Using reference TRBV28 and TRBJ2-5 for the parts outside the CDR3, the full variable domain is DVKVTQSSRYLVKRTGEKVFLECVQDMDHENMFWYRQDPGLGLRLIYFSYDVKMKEKGDIPEGYSVSREKKERFSLILESASTNQTSMYLCASSLSLAGGVETQYFGPGTRLLVL.

V is TRBV10-1 and J is TRBJ1-1; D ambiguous. V was cut by 1 base and J by 1 base, with 10 bases left in between. Germline lookup yields CDR1 WNHNN and CDR2 SYGVQD (reference sequence). The CDR3 consists of 15 residues. DNA of the CDR3: TGCGCCAGCAGTGAGTTTAACGGGTCGAACACTGAAGCTTTCTTT. It codes for CASSEFNGSNTEAFF.

This chain connects TRBV7-6 to TRBJ2-1; TRBD1 agrees at 7 bases. V shed 3 bases, J shed 9 bases, and the junction held 11 bases outside the gene matches. Germline lookup yields CDR1 SGHVS and CDR2 FNYEAQ. The CDR3 covers 15 residues. CDR3 protein: CASSFSGQPLGEQFF. CDR3 bases: TGTGCCAGCAGCTTCTCGGGACAGCCCTTGGGTGAGCAGTTCTTC.

The CDR3 nucleotides are TGTGCCAGCAGTTACACAGGGGTGGTGAACACTGAAGCTTTCTTT. This translates into CASSYTGVVNTEAFF. This chain joins TRBV6-5 and TRBJ1-1; 7 bases agree with TRBD1. Germline V lookup: CDR1 MNHEY, CDR2 SVGAGI. This CDR3 contains 15 residues. J lost 0 bases, V lost 2 bases, and 3 bases had no gene match.

In regard to this clone: Other DNA sequences in the sample encode the same CDR3. The chain links TRBV20-1 to TRBJ1-2; unclear D gene. V shed 5 bases and J shed 4 bases, with 5 bases lying between them. Germline lookup yields CDR1 DFQATT and CDR2 SNEGSKA (reference sequence). This CDR3 is 10 amino acids long. CDR3 in amino acids: CSADSYGYTF. CDR3 in DNA: TGCAGTGCTGATAGCTATGGCTACACCTTC.

The J gene is TRBJ1-6, the V gene TRBV5-6; no reliable D call. Germline assignment: CDR1 SGHDT and CDR2 YYEEEE. V gave up 4 bases and J gave up 13 bases, with 12 bases separating them. This CDR3 contains 12 residues. The CDR3, as DNA: TGTGCCAGCAGCCGAAAGAGAATCCCCCTCCACTTT. Translated, it gives CASSRKRIPLHF.

This clone was recorded a few times. V gene TRBV5-1 combines with J gene TRBJ2-3; no reliable D call. Per germline, CDR1 SGHRS and CDR2 YFSETQ. The V end lost 0 bases, the J end lost 5 bases, and 7 bases lay between the germline ends. The CDR3 length is 13 residues. This CDR3 is CASSLGQLDTQYF. The CDR3 nucleotides read TGCGCCAGCAGCTTGGGGCAGTTAGATACGCAGTATTTT.

About this clone: The identical CDR3 is also encoded by other nucleotide sequences in the sample. The CDR3 region is CAWSPLNEQFF. Written as DNA, the CDR3 is TGTGCCTGGAGTCCCCTTAATGAGCAGTTCTTC. This chain links TRBV30 with TRBJ2-1; D ambiguous. The V end was cut by 2 bases, the J end by 7 bases, with 6 bases between. CDR1 and CDR2 from the germline V gene are GTSNPN and SVGIG (reference sequence). The CDR3 is 11 residues long.

The chain employs TRBV19 and TRBJ1-6; 10 nucleotides agree with TRBD1. V shed 8 bases, J shed 10 bases, and the junction held 5 bases outside the gene matches. The CDR3 is made up of 13 amino acids. Germline loops: CDR1 LNHDA, CDR2 SQIVND (reference sequence). CDR3 DNA sequence: TGTGCCAGTTGGACAGGGGGAGGATCACCCCTCCACTTT. This codes for CASWTGGGSPLHF.

This clone was seen more than once but under ten times. V usage is TRBV6-1 and J usage is TRBJ1-1; D gene uncertain. This CDR3 region has 13 residues. V was clipped by 2 bases and J by 5 bases, with 9 bases between them. From germline, CDR1 is MNHNS and CDR2 SASEGT. Here the CDR3 DNA reads TGTGCCAGCAGTGAACAAATGCGAACTGAAGCTTTCTTT. Protein sequence: CASSEQMRTEAFF.

This clone was seen many times. CDR3 DNA: TGCGCCAGCAGCCAATACGGACAGCCTCCCTACGAGCAGTACTTC. It encodes CASSQYGQPPYEQYF. This chain uses TRBV4-3 with TRBJ2-7, with a weak D call TRBD1 (6 bases). The CDR3 covers 15 residues. The germline V gene encodes CDR1 LGHNA and CDR2 YSLEER. V lost 2 bases, J lost 2 bases, and 13 bases lay in between.

The CDR3, as DNA: TGCGCCAGCAGCCAAGACCTCCCAAGGGGGGGCAACGAGCAGTACTTC. It is translated as CASSQDLPRGGNEQYF. The V gene is TRBV4-3, the J gene TRBJ2-7, with D tentatively TRBD2 (7 bases). This CDR3 spans 16 amino acids. The germline V gene has CDR1 LGHNA and CDR2 YSLEER. With 0 bases removed from V and 5 bases from J, the gap between germline ends came to 17 bases.

The chain links TRBV5-1 to TRBJ2-3, with 16 bases that match TRBD2. J was trimmed by 6 bases and V by 3 bases; bases with no gene match: 7. Germline assignment: CDR1 SGHRS and CDR2 YFSETQ. CDR3 size: 17 residues. The CDR3 sequence is CASSSGTSGGARDTQYF. CDR3 bases: TGCGCCAGCAGCTCGGGGACTAGCGGGGGGGCCCGGGATACGCAGTATTTT.

Comment on this clone: One end of the junction fails to match germline, which may point to a read error. This chain joins TRBV7-2 and TRBJ2-7; 10 nucleotides align to TRBD2. This CDR3 is 12 amino acids long. Looked up from germline, CDR1 is SGHTA and CDR2 is FQGNSA. CDR3 sequence: CASSLNSGGFDF. CDR3 coding DNA: TGTGCCAGCAGTCTCAATAGCGGGGGGTTCGACTTC.

The chain recombines TRBV27 with TRBJ2-1, with 7 bases aligning to TRBD2. Germline loops: CDR1 MNHEY, CDR2 SMNVEV (reference sequence). With 0 bases clipped from V and 1 base from J, the junction kept 9 bases outside the gene matches. The CDR3 totals 18 residues. The CDR3 is CASSLSKSGERSYNEQFF. CDR3 DNA: TGTGCCAGCAGTTTATCAAAGAGCGGGGAAAGGTCCTACAATGAGCAGTTCTTC.

The gene calls are TRBV6-1 and TRBJ2-5; the D gene is possibly TRBD1 (5 bases). The CDR3 is 13 amino acids. V shed 3 bases and J shed 3 bases, with 8 bases lying between them. Germline CDR1 MNHNS, CDR2 SASEGT. CDR3 sequence reads: CASSEIGEETQYF. The CDR3 DNA reads as TGTGCCAGCAGTGAGATAGGGGAAGAGACCCAGTACTTC.

V is TRBV7-8 and J is TRBJ2-7; TRBD2 matches at 7 bases. Trimming cost V 1 base and J 5 bases; bases outside gene matches: 11. This CDR3 is built from 16 residues. The germline V gene has CDR1 SGHVS and CDR2 FQNEAQ. This CDR3 reads CASSLGGVGRPHEQYF. The CDR3 nucleotides are TGTGCCAGCAGCTTAGGGGGGGTCGGGAGGCCTCACGAGCAGTACTTC. Complete variable domain (other parts from reference TRBV7-8 and TRBJ2-7): GAGVSQSPRYKVAKRGQDVALRCDPISGHVSLFWYQQALGQGPEFLTYFQNEAQLDKSGLPSDRFFAERPEGSVSTLKIQRTQQEDSAVYLCASSLGGVGRPHEQYFGPGTRLTVT.

The J gene is TRBJ1-4, the V gene TRBV21-1; TRBD1 is the table's D call and was not checked against the DNA. TRBV21-1 is annotated as a pseudogene. CDR3 length equals 14 residues. The CDR3 sequence: CAGKVGTDNEKLFF. The CDR3 bases are TGTGCCGGAAAGGTTGGGACAGATAATGAAAAACTGTTTTTT.

This clone was seen a few times. This sequence joins TRBV5-6 and TRBJ1-1; the match to TRBD1 covers 7 bases. Germline trimming cut 2 bases from V and 6 bases from J; bases unmatched to any gene: 4. Germline V lookup: CDR1 SGHDT, CDR2 YYEEEE. This CDR3 has 13 amino acids. Here the CDR3 reads CASSLDRVAEAFF. In DNA form, the CDR3 reads TGTGCCAGCAGCTTAGACAGGGTCGCTGAAGCTTTCTTT.

This clone was detected once. V gene TRBV5-8 combines with J gene TRBJ1-5; D not certain. The germline gives CDR1 SGHTS, CDR2 YDEGEE. The V end lost 4 bases, the J end lost 0 bases, and 14 bases lay between the germline ends. The CDR3 extends over 16 amino acids. CDR3 bases: TGTGCCAGCAGCCAGTCATCGCCATATAGCAATCAGCCCCAGCATTTT. Amino acid sequence: CASSQSSPYSNQPQHF.